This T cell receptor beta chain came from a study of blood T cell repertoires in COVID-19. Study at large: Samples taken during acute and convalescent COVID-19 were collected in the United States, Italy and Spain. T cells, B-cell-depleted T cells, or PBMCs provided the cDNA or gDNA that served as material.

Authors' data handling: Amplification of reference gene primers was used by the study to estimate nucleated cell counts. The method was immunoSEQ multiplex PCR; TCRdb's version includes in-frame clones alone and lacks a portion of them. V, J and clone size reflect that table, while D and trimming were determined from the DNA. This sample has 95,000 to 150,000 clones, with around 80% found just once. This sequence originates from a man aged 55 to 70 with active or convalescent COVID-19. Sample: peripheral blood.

For the CDR3, the DNA is TGTGCCAGCAGCATCACCAGTGGGCCCTACAATGAGCAGTTCTTC. Amino acid sequence: CASSITSGPYNEQFF. V is TRBV27 and J is TRBJ2-1; D is unclear. V shed 6 bases and J shed 2 bases, with 14 bases lying between them. There are 15 residues in the CDR3. CDR1 MNHEY and CDR2 SMNVEV come from the germline V gene (reference sequence).